Below are 8 T cell receptor beta chains sequenced from a single sample in a study of blood T cell repertoires in COVID-19 (dated by TCRdb to the early 2020s). The library was made by the immunoSEQ multiplex PCR assay. The table was pulled from immuneACCESS by TCRdb, which kept in-frame rearrangements only. Such tables lose some clones; where checked, under half of the loss comes from unresolved V genes, and the rest has no known cause. Within this sample are about 280,000 clones, with about four fifths of them counted one time only. The ten largest clonotypes hold 5% of the sample. Sequencing input: PBMCs or T cells enriched from blood (not recorded which). All receptors derive from a man aged 35 to 55 who had been exposed to COVID-19.

The DNA of the CDR3 is TGTGCCAGCAGTTACAGGGGGAACACTGAAGCTTTCTTT. It codes for CASSYRGNTEAFF. The genes are TRBV6-2 or TRBV6-3 and TRBJ1-1, with a tentative D call TRBD1 (5 bases). This CDR3 contains 13 residues. Germline values: CDR1 MNHEY, CDR2 SVGEGT. With 2 bases removed from V and 1 base from J, the gap between germline ends came to 5 bases.

The rearrangement joins TRBV18 to TRBJ2-5, with 8 bases that match TRBD2. Trimming at V came to 3 bases and at J to 7 bases, leaving 10 bases not matched to a gene. The germline CDR1 and CDR2 sequences are KGHSH and LQKENI. This CDR3 is 15 amino acids long. For the CDR3, the DNA is TGTGCCAGCTCACCGTTGCGGGAGGACGCTGGGACCCAGTACTTC. Residues: CASSPLREDAGTQYF.

The sample holds a few counts of this clone. The rearrangement links TRBV4-1 to TRBJ2-7; D unclear. The germline gives CDR1 MGHRA, CDR2 YSYEKL. The CDR3 totals 14 residues. V lost 1 base and J 5 bases, leaving 12 bases between the germline ends. For the CDR3, the DNA is TGCGCCAGCAGCCAAGTGACCTATCGGGACGAGCAGTACTTC. Protein product: CASSQVTYRDEQYF.

The V call is TRBV9, the J call TRBJ2-7; a possible D gene is TRBD1 (8 bases). The V gene lost 3 bases and the J gene lost 3 bases, with 13 bases spanning the gap. This CDR3 is 14 amino acids long. Germline CDR1 is SGDLS and CDR2 is YYNGEE. The DNA of the CDR3 is TGTGCCAGCAGCGAGCGGGACAGGAACTACGAGCAGTACTTC. Residues: CASSERDRNYEQYF.

The J gene is TRBJ1-3, the V gene TRBV5-5; the D gene is possibly TRBD1 (5 bases). The V end was cut by 0 bases, the J end by 0 bases, with 10 bases between. The germline V gene has CDR1 SGHKS and CDR2 YYEKEE (reference sequence). The CDR3 is made up of 16 amino acids. The chain's CDR3 is CASSLVTVSSGNTIYF. The DNA for the CDR3 is TGTGCCAGCAGCTTGGTGACAGTCAGCTCTGGAAACACCATATATTTT.

The chain uses TRBV30 and TRBJ2-7, with a tentative D call TRBD1 (6 bases). The CDR3 consists of 11 residues. Germline values: CDR1 GTSNPN, CDR2 SVGIG (reference sequence). Trimming shortened V by 5 bases and J by 5 bases, and 10 bases separated the two germline ends. CDR3 nucleotide sequence: TGTGCCTGGGATTCAGGGGACGAGCAGTACTTC. Translated, it gives CAWDSGDEQYF.

Turning to this clone: An end of the junction does not agree with germline; a read error may underlie this. The chain has TRBV7-7 and TRBJ2-5; 9 nucleotides line up with TRBD2. Germline V CDR1 and CDR2: SSHAT, FNYEAQ (reference sequence). The CDR3 is 14 residues long. The CDR3 DNA is TGTGCTAGCAGCTTAGCGGGAGTTCTAGAGACCCAGTACTTC. Translating gives CASSLAGVLETQYF.

The V and J genes are TRBV6-5 and TRBJ2-3, with 11 bases lining up with TRBD2. The junction had 5 bases not matched to a gene; V was cut back by 8 bases and J by 1 base. Germline CDR1 is MNHEY and CDR2 is SVGAGI. The CDR3 extends over 15 amino acids. The CDR3 sequence is CASSSLAGGTDTQYF. For the CDR3, the DNA is TGTGCCAGCTCGTCACTAGCGGGAGGCACAGATACGCAGTATTTT.